The next 31 T cell receptor beta chains were all read from a single sample in a study of shared clonotypes between healthy human individuals. Selected positively for CCR7 and CD45RO-negative, naive CD8 cells excluded terminally differentiated effector memory CD45RA+ cells. The table came from immunoSEQ multiplex PCR; TCRdb's copy has only in-frame clones and leaves some out. The profile shows some 1,900,000 clones, roughly 94% of them singletons. The specimen was naive CD8+ T cells sorted from blood. The receptors were gathered from a man between 18 and 29 years old in good health.

This clone was found once. The chain links TRBV7-9 to TRBJ1-6; 7 bases line up with TRBD1. V was pared by 6 bases and J by 0 bases, with 5 bases of the junction left unmatched. Germline CDR1 SEHNR, CDR2 FQNEAQ (reference sequence). The CDR3 spans 16 residues. In DNA, the CDR3 is TGTGCCAGCAGTATATGGACAGGCTCCTATAATTCACCCCTCCACTTT. Protein sequence: CASSIWTGSYNSPLHF.

There are a few counts of this clone. This chain connects TRBV28 to TRBJ2-2, with 7 bases identical to TRBD1. Germline values: CDR1 MDHEN, CDR2 SYDVKM. This CDR3 contains 17 residues. V shed 7 bases and J 7 bases; nucleotides not matched to a gene: 18. The CDR3 DNA reads TGTGCCAGCAAATTACGGGGTACATGGGACAGCGTCGGGGAGCTGTTTTTT. The encoded protein is CASKLRGTWDSVGELFF.

V is TRBV9 and J is TRBJ1-5; 7 bases agree with TRBD1. Per germline, CDR1 SGDLS and CDR2 YYNGEE. With V trimmed by 0 bases and J by 6 bases, 3 bases remained unmatched. The CDR3 covers 14 residues. CDR3 sequence reads: CASSVDDRAQPQHF. The CDR3 DNA is TGTGCCAGCAGCGTAGATGACAGGGCTCAGCCCCAGCATTTT.

The genes are TRBV6-1 and TRBJ1-2; D is ambiguous. The V gene's germline CDR1 is MNHNS and CDR2 SASEGT. The V and J ends lost 2 bases and 7 bases respectively, with 17 bases between them. The length of the CDR3 is 15 residues. Written as DNA, the CDR3 is TGTGCCAGCAGTGAATTATCGAGTCTTGGTGTTGGCTACACCTTC. Its translation is CASSELSSLGVGYTF.

The rearrangement joins TRBV6-5 to TRBJ2-7; D may correspond to TRBD1 or TRBD2 (5 bases each). Germline loops: CDR1 MNHEY, CDR2 SVGAGI. The CDR3 loop spans 15 amino acids. The V gene lost 6 bases and the J gene lost 2 bases, with 17 bases spanning the gap. The CDR3 DNA reads TGTGCCAGCAGCACCCCCCGGGAAGGGGCCTACGAGCAGTACTTC. Translated: CASSTPREGAYEQYF.

Note on this clone: Different DNA sequences within this sample yield the same CDR3. This chain connects TRBV4-1 to TRBJ2-7; no reliable D call. Per the germline V gene, CDR1 is MGHRA and CDR2 is YSYEKL. V was cut by 3 bases and J by 2 bases, with 8 bases left in between. This CDR3 has 13 amino acids. The CDR3 nucleotides are TGCGCCAGCAGCCACGTAGGGACCTACGAGCAGTACTTC. Residues: CASSHVGTYEQYF.

This clone was recorded once. Distinct nucleotide sequences in the sample also encode this CDR3. The J gene is TRBJ2-1, the V gene TRBV7-9; D ambiguous. CDR1 SEHNR and CDR2 FQNEAQ come from the germline V gene (reference sequence). Trimming left V 1 base short and J 9 bases short, with 4 bases between. The CDR3 has 11 residues. Here the CDR3 reads CASSLVGEQFF. CDR3 DNA sequence: TGTGCCAGCAGCTTAGTTGGTGAGCAGTTCTTC.

This chain uses TRBV11-2 with TRBJ2-7; the D is unclear. Germline CDR1 reads SGHAT; CDR2 reads FQNNGV. Deletions cut 3 bases from V and 2 bases from J, with 8 bases between. The CDR3 is 13 amino acids. As DNA, the CDR3 is TGTGCCAGCAGCTTCTTCTTAGCCTACGAGCAGTACTTC. As protein: CASSFFLAYEQYF.

This sequence joins TRBV30 and TRBJ2-1; D is unclear. V was cut by 0 bases and J by 6 bases, with 18 bases left in between. Germline loops: CDR1 GTSNPN, CDR2 SVGIG (reference sequence). CDR3 length: 16 residues. As DNA, the CDR3 is TGTGCCTGGAGTGTATACTCCGTGTATCAATTCAATGAGCAGTTCTTC. Translation: CAWSVYSVYQFNEQFF.

V gene TRBV5-4 combines with J gene TRBJ2-5, with D perhaps TRBD1 (5 bases). Germline V CDR1 and CDR2: SGHNT, YYREEE (reference sequence). V lost 4 bases and J 3 bases, leaving 7 bases between the germline ends. The CDR3 contains 12 residues. CDR3 in amino acids: CASSETEETQYF. The CDR3 DNA sequence: TGTGCCAGCAGCGAGACAGAAGAGACCCAGTACTTC.

Turning to this clone: The sample carries other DNA sequences with the same CDR3. This chain links TRBV7-8 with TRBJ2-3, with 11 positions matching TRBD2. V was pared by 1 base and J by 2 bases, with 8 bases of the junction left unmatched. Looked up from germline, CDR1 is SGHVS and CDR2 is FQNEAQ. The CDR3 is 18 amino acids. CDR3 in amino acids: CASSLVLAGGPPTDTQYF. The CDR3 DNA reads TGTGCCAGCAGCTTAGTTTTAGCGGGAGGGCCCCCCACAGATACGCAGTATTTT.

V and J are TRBV13 and TRBJ2-3; D gene ambiguous. V lost 1 base to trimming and J lost 9 bases, with 8 bases between them. CDR3 length: 12 amino acids. CDR1 PRHDT and CDR2 FYEKMQ come from the germline V gene (reference sequence). CDR3 sequence: CASSLERRTQYF. CDR3 nucleotide sequence: TGTGCCAGCAGCTTAGAACGTCGAACGCAGTATTTT. Looking up the rest from reference TRBV13 and TRBJ2-3 gives the full variable domain: AAGVIQSPRHLIKEKRETATLKCYPIPRHDTVYWYQQGPGQDPQFLISFYEKMQSDKGSIPDRFSAQQFSDYHSELNMSSLELGDSALYFCASSLERRTQYFGPGTRLTVL.

For the CDR3, the DNA is TGTGCCAGCTGGGCGATCCCGGGACAGAGCACAGATACGCAGTATTTT. The encoded protein is CASWAIPGQSTDTQYF. The chain couples TRBV5-4 to TRBJ2-3, with 7 bases lining up with TRBD1. The junction had 11 bases not matched to a gene; V was cut back by 7 bases and J by 0 bases. CDR3 length equals 16 residues. Germline V gene data show CDR1 as SGHNT and CDR2 as YYREEE (reference sequence). The full variable domain, with the rest looked up from reference TRBV5-4 and TRBJ2-3, is ETGVTQSPTHLIKTRGQQVTLRCSSQSGHNTVSWYQQALGQGPQFIFQYYREEENGRGNFPPRFSGLQFPNYSSELNVNALELDDSALYLCASWAIPGQSTDTQYFGPGTRLTVL.

V is TRBV5-6 and J is TRBJ2-7; D might be TRBD2 (5 bases). The germline CDR1 and CDR2 sequences are SGHDT and YYEEEE. V lost 4 bases to trimming and J lost 6 bases, with 11 bases between them. This CDR3 has 12 residues. The CDR3 sequence: CASSADSPEQYF. As DNA, the CDR3 is TGTGCCAGCAGCGCGGACTCCCCCGAGCAGTACTTC.

The chain has TRBV14 and TRBJ2-7, with D unclear. The CDR3 length is 15 residues. The germline V gene encodes CDR1 SGHDN and CDR2 FVKESK. Trimming shortened V by 0 bases and J by 1 base, and 10 bases separated the two germline ends. The DNA for the CDR3 is TGTGCCAGCAGCCAAGAGGCGGATTCGTCCTACGAGCAGTACTTC. This sequence encodes CASSQEADSSYEQYF.

The gene calls are TRBV10-2 and TRBJ1-2; D remains unclear. V lost 3 bases, J lost 13 bases, and 24 bases lay in between. This CDR3 has 15 amino acids. Germline V gene sequence: CDR1 WSHSY, CDR2 SAAADI. In DNA form, the CDR3 reads TGCGCCAGCAGTGATATTGCCGGGGTTGGGGTGGCACCCACCTTC. Its protein is CASSDIAGVGVAPTF.

The J gene is TRBJ1-2, the V gene TRBV29-1; D ambiguous. CDR3 length: 12 amino acids. CDR1 is SQVTM and CDR2 is ANQGSEA in the germline V gene. The V end lost 3 bases, the J end lost 8 bases, and 13 bases lay between the germline ends. Written as DNA, the CDR3 is TGCAGCGTTGACGACATGATGGACGGCTACACCTTC. This codes for CSVDDMMDGYTF. The full variable domain, completed using reference TRBV29-1 and TRBJ1-2, is SAVISQKPSRDICQRGTSLTIQCQVDSQVTMMFWYRQQPGQSLTLIATANQGSEATYESGFVIDKFPISRPNLTFSTLTVSNMSPEDSSIYLCSVDDMMDGYTFGSGTRLTVV.

This clone was counted once. This sequence joins TRBV18 and TRBJ2-2; perhaps TRBD2 as D (5 bases). The CDR3 totals 16 residues. The V gene lost 0 bases and the J gene lost 4 bases, with 12 bases spanning the gap. Germline CDR1 is KGHSH and CDR2 is LQKENI. The CDR3 spells CASSPPELAGTGELFF. Written as DNA, the CDR3 is TGTGCCAGCTCACCACCTGAGTTGGCGGGCACCGGGGAGCTGTTTTTT.

V is TRBV10-3 and J is TRBJ2-7; D possibly matches TRBD1 or TRBD2 (7 bases each). This CDR3 has 13 amino acids. The V end was cut by 8 bases, the J end by 2 bases, with 13 bases between. Looked up from germline, CDR1 is ENHRY and CDR2 is SYGVKD. CDR3 coding DNA: TGTGCCATCGGGGAGGGGGCGCCCTACGAGCAGTACTTC. It translates to CAIGEGAPYEQYF.

The CDR3 DNA reads TGCGCCAGCAGTTTTACCGGGACTCCACATGAGCAGTTCTTC. Its protein product is CASSFTGTPHEQFF. The chain recombines TRBV5-1 with TRBJ2-1, with D possibly TRBD2 on 6 matching bases. The ends were cut back, 5 bases at V and 8 bases at J, with 17 bases in the middle. CDR1 and CDR2 from the germline V gene are SGHRS and YFSETQ. This CDR3 comprises 14 residues.

The V gene is TRBV11-2, the J gene TRBJ2-1; 10 bases align to TRBD1. CDR3 length equals 20 residues. Trimming removed 0 bases from V and 9 bases from J; junction bases left unmatched: 20. CDR1 is SGHAT, CDR2 FQNNGV, per germline. Here the CDR3 reads CASSLEVLAVGGQGTAEQFF. Here the CDR3 DNA reads TGTGCCAGCAGCTTAGAAGTATTGGCGGTAGGGGGACAGGGGACCGCTGAGCAGTTCTTC.

The rearrangement joins TRBV6-4 to TRBJ1-5, with 7 bases that match TRBD1. This CDR3 is built from 15 residues. The V gene end was trimmed by 6 bases and the J gene end by 0 bases; junction bases not matched to a gene: 5. The germline V gene encodes CDR1 MRHNA and CDR2 SNTAGT. Here the CDR3 DNA reads TGTGCCAGCAGCGAGACAGGGTATAGCAATCAGCCCCAGCATTTT. It specifies CASSETGYSNQPQHF.

As concerns this clone: At the DNA level, this CDR3 is encoded by other sequences in the same sample as well. J is TRBJ2-7 and V is TRBV4-1; D unresolved. Germline CDR1 and CDR2: MGHRA and YSYEKL. V lost 1 base to trimming and J lost 3 bases, with 7 bases between them. This CDR3 is 13 amino acids long. CDR3 sequence (DNA): TGCGCCAGCAGCCAAGTTAGTAGCTACGAGCAGTACTTC. Residues: CASSQVSSYEQYF.

This sequence joins TRBV19 and TRBJ1-4; D is possibly TRBD1 (5 bases). The CDR3 is 17 residues long. CDR1 and CDR2 from the germline V gene are LNHDA and SQIVND (reference sequence). V was shortened by 0 bases and J by 0 bases, with 11 bases between the two germline ends. CDR3 coding DNA: TGTGCCAGTAGTATAGACTGGACACAAGCAACTAATGAAAAACTGTTTTTT. Its protein is CASSIDWTQATNEKLFF.

This chain uses TRBV7-8 with TRBJ2-3, with D possibly matching TRBD1 (6 bases). Trimming stripped 5 bases from V and 3 bases from J, with 15 bases between. This CDR3 has 15 amino acids. The germline V gene encodes CDR1 SGHVS and CDR2 FQNEAQ. The chain's CDR3 is CASSHITGPTDTQYF. CDR3 coding DNA: TGTGCCAGCAGCCACATTACAGGGCCGACAGATACGCAGTATTTT.

The chain links TRBV30 to TRBJ2-1; 9 nucleotides match TRBD1. Losses at the gene ends were 2 bases for V and 10 bases for J; bases not matched to a gene: 12. CDR3 length: 15 amino acids. Germline-derived CDR1 and CDR2 are GTSNPN and SVGIG (reference sequence). CDR3: CAWSPRDRERGEQFF. The CDR3 bases are TGTGCCTGGAGTCCCCGGGACAGGGAGAGAGGGGAGCAGTTCTTC.

V usage is TRBV27 and J usage is TRBJ1-3; the match to TRBD1 covers 7 bases. The CDR3 covers 13 residues. The germline CDR1 and CDR2 sequences are MNHEY and SMNVEV (reference sequence). V gave up 2 bases and J gave up 14 bases; unmatched junction bases: 9. CDR3 amino acids: CASSLDAGGVVYF. The DNA for the CDR3 is TGTGCCAGCAGTTTAGATGCAGGGGGGGTTGTATATTTT.

This chain uses TRBV7-3 with TRBJ2-3; tentative D call: TRBD1 (5 bases). This CDR3 region has 15 residues. Germline V gives CDR1 SGHTA, CDR2 FQGTGA. V was clipped by 4 bases and J by 0 bases, with 11 bases between them. For the CDR3, the DNA is TGTGCCAGCAGCTGGTCAGGGATTAGCACAGATACGCAGTATTTT. Its translation is CASSWSGISTDTQYF.

Comments on this clone: The same CDR3 also results from other DNA sequences found in this sample. V and J are TRBV27 and TRBJ2-7; the match to TRBD2 covers 9 bases. The CDR3 runs 15 residues. Germline-derived CDR1 and CDR2 are MNHEY and SMNVEV (reference sequence). The trim removed 0 bases at V and 1 base at J, leaving 1 base unmatched. CDR3 bases: TGTGCCAGCAGTTTATCGAGCGGGGGGTCCTACGAGCAGTACTTC. It translates to CASSLSSGGSYEQYF.

The chain uses TRBV28 and TRBJ2-3; tentatively, D is TRBD1 (5 bases). Between the trimmed V and J ends, which lost 6 bases and 7 bases, there was a span of 17 bases. The germline V gene has CDR1 MDHEN and CDR2 SYDVKM. CDR3 length: 14 residues. CDR3 sequence reads: CASRDVREDNTQYF. The CDR3 DNA sequence: TGTGCCAGCAGAGACGTCAGGGAAGACAATACGCAGTATTTT.

This chain joins TRBV11-2 and TRBJ2-1; D is uncertain. In germline, CDR1 is SGHAT, CDR2 FQNNGV. The V gene lost 2 bases and the J gene lost 8 bases, with 10 bases spanning the gap. CDR3 length equals 13 residues. CDR3 in DNA: TGTGCCAGCAGCTTATCCGGGTCGCATGAGCAGTTCTTC. Protein product: CASSLSGSHEQFF.